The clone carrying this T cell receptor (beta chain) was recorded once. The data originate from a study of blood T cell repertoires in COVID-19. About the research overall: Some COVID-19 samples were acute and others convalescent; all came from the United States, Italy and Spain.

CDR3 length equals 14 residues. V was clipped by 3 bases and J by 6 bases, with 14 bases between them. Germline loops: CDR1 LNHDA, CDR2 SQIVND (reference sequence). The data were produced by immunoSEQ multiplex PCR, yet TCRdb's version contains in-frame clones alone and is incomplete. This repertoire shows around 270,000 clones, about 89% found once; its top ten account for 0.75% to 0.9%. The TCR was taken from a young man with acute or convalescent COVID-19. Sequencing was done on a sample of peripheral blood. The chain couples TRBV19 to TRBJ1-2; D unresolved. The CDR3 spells CASSMGQAGNGYTF. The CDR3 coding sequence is TGTGCCAGTAGTATGGGTCAGGCCGGGAATGGCTACACCTTC.